One sample yielded the 14 T cell receptor beta chains listed below, sequenced in a study of T cells after yellow fever vaccination. TCRdb reprocessed the 5' RACE reads with MiXCR, giving one entry per CDR3 protein. The sample yields some 350,000 distinct CDR3 sequences, 11% seen once. Source: PBMCs, taken on the day of the first yellow fever vaccination. The receptors come from a man younger than 35 who received the YFV17D yellow fever vaccine.

This clonotype was seen a few times. This chain's CDR3 is CASSIGPGGTEAFF. The CDR3 coding sequence is TGCGCCAGCAGCATAGGACCCGGTGGAACTGAAGCTTTCTTT. The rearrangement joins TRBV5-1 to TRBJ1-1, with D hard to call. CDR1 and CDR2 (germline): SGHRS, YFSETQ. The germline V and J ends were trimmed by 4 bases and 5 bases, with 15 bases remaining between them. This CDR3 spans 14 amino acids.

This clonotype was seen a handful of times. The chain recombines TRBV4-3 with TRBJ1-2; D not resolved. Trimming took 4 bases from V and 3 from J, leaving 12 bases between them. The CDR3 loop spans 14 amino acids. The germline gives CDR1 LGHNA, CDR2 YSLEER. CDR3: CASSLEGNYYGYTF. The CDR3 coding sequence is TGCGCCAGCAGCCTAGAAGGAAATTACTATGGCTACACCTTC.

The rearrangement joins TRBV6-2 or TRBV6-3 to TRBJ2-7, with D possibly TRBD1 on 5 matching bases. The CDR3 runs 13 residues. V dropped 7 bases and J dropped 3 bases, with 13 bases sitting between them. Germline V gene sequence: CDR1 MNHEY, CDR2 SVGEGT. In DNA, the CDR3 is TGTGCCAGCACCAGGGAAACCCACTACGAGCAGTACGTC. Its translation is CASTRETHYEQYV.

In its sample, this clonotype was seen a few times. The chain couples TRBV27 to TRBJ1-1; 10 positions agree with TRBD1. CDR1 and CDR2 from the germline V gene are MNHEY and SMNVEV (reference sequence). The CDR3 extends over 14 amino acids. V gave up 5 bases and J gave up 9 bases; unmatched junction bases: 9. For the CDR3, the DNA is TGTGCCAGCAGTGCCGCCGGGACAGGGGAGAAAGCTTTCTTT. Residues: CASSAAGTGEKAFF.

This clonotype came up a few times. The genes are TRBV5-1 and TRBJ1-6, with 10 bases matching TRBD1. Germline V gives CDR1 SGHRS, CDR2 YFSETQ. The CDR3 is 17 residues long. V was clipped by 4 bases and J by 8 bases; unmatched bases: 12. CDR3 nucleotide sequence: TGCGCCAGCAGCACGGGGGGACAGGGGTTTCTGGATTCACCCCTCCACTTT. It translates to CASSTGGQGFLDSPLHF.

This clonotype was seen a handful of times. The chain joins TRBV7-2 to TRBJ1-5; D unclear. CDR1 is SGHTA, CDR2 FQGNSA, per germline. V was shortened by 5 bases and J by 14 bases, with 16 bases between the two germline ends. The CDR3 has 12 residues. The CDR3 bases are TGTGCCAGCAGCAGGAGGGAGCTTCCTAAGCATTTT. Translation gives CASSRRELPKHF.

The V call is TRBV5-1, the J call TRBJ2-7; 7 bases fit TRBD1. This CDR3 spans 13 amino acids. From germline, CDR1 is SGHRS and CDR2 YFSETQ. The ends lost 4 bases at V and 3 bases at J; junction bases unmatched: 4. The CDR3 nucleotides read TGCGCCAGCAGCGTGGGACAGCTCTACGAGCAGTACTTC. Residues: CASSVGQLYEQYF.

The V and J genes are TRBV6-2 or TRBV6-3 and TRBJ2-2; 9 positions match TRBD2. Germline trimming cut 5 bases from V and 1 base from J; bases unmatched to any gene: 5. Germline V gene data show CDR1 as MNHEY and CDR2 as SVGEGT. The CDR3 is made up of 16 amino acids. CDR3 nucleotides: TGTGCCAGCAGTACCCGACTAGCGGTGAACACCGGGGAGCTGTTTTTT. Its protein product is CASSTRLAVNTGELFF.

This clonotype was seen a handful of times. V gene TRBV20-1 combines with J gene TRBJ2-5; D is unclear. Germline CDR1 reads DFQATT; CDR2 reads SNEGSKA (reference sequence). The V end lost 0 bases, the J end lost 5 bases, and 10 bases lay between the germline ends. CDR3 length: 13 amino acids. CDR3 sequence: CSARDLSVETQYF. For the CDR3, the DNA is TGCAGTGCTAGAGATCTTTCGGTGGAGACCCAGTACTTC.

This clonotype showed up just a few times. This sequence joins TRBV5-4 and TRBJ2-4, with unresolved D. The CDR3 is made up of 11 amino acids. From germline, CDR1 is SGHNT and CDR2 YYREEE (reference sequence). V lost 4 bases and J 9 bases, leaving 8 bases between the germline ends. CDR3 loop: CASSLNSIQYF. In DNA, the CDR3 is TGTGCCAGCAGCCTCAATAGCATTCAGTACTTC.

This clonotype was seen a handful of times. The rearrangement uses TRBV7-9 and TRBJ1-4, with D uncertain. Germline assignment: CDR1 SEHNR and CDR2 FQNEAQ (reference sequence). The CDR3 extends over 14 amino acids. The V end lost 2 bases, the J end lost 8 bases, and 12 bases lay between the germline ends. CDR3 protein: CASSLRHTGEKLFF. The DNA of the CDR3 is TGTGCCAGCAGCTTAAGGCACACGGGGGAAAAACTGTTTTTT.

V is TRBV4-1 and J is TRBJ2-1; 7 bases line up with TRBD1. The trim removed 6 bases at V and 2 bases at J, leaving 13 bases unmatched. The CDR3 sequence is 17 residues long. Germline CDR1 and CDR2: MGHRA and YSYEKL. This CDR3 reads CASSGTVGGSPYNEQFF. Written as DNA, the CDR3 is TGCGCCAGCAGTGGAACCGTAGGGGGCAGTCCCTACAATGAGCAGTTCTTC.

This chain connects TRBV7-2 to TRBJ2-5, with TRBD1 matching 9 bases. This CDR3 region has 14 residues. J lost 3 bases, V lost 4 bases, and 3 bases had no gene match. In germline, CDR1 is SGHTA, CDR2 FQGNSA. The CDR3 protein is CASSSRDREETQYF. In DNA form, the CDR3 reads TGTGCCAGCAGCTCCCGGGACAGGGAAGAGACCCAGTACTTC.

This clonotype has ten or more counts. CDR3 nucleotide sequence: TGTGCCAGCTCACCACCTGGCCCCGGGGTTAGCACAGATACGCAGTATTTT. Residues: CASSPPGPGVSTDTQYF. The rearrangement links TRBV18 to TRBJ2-3, with D tentatively TRBD2 (5 bases). V dropped 0 bases and J dropped 0 bases, with 13 bases sitting between them. CDR3 length: 17 residues. The germline gives CDR1 KGHSH, CDR2 LQKENI.